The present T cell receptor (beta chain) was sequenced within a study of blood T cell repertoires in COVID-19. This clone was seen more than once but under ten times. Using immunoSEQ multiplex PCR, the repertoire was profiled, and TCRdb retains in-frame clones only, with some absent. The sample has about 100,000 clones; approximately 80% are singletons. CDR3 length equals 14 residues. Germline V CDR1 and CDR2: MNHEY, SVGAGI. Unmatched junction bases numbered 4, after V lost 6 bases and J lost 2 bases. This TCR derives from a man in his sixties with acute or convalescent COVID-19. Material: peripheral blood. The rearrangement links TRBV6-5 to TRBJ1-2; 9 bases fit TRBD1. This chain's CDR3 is CASRRTGDNYGYTF. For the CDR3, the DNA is TGTGCCAGCAGGCGGACAGGGGACAACTATGGCTACACCTTC.